This TCR beta chain was retrieved from a study of beta chain features in type 1 diabetes. Expressed TCRB transcripts were sequenced because the isolated RNA had all been reverse transcribed beforehand. Method: immunoSEQ multiplex PCR; TCRdb's copy keeps in-frame clones and lacks some. The data hold 200,000 to 300,000 clones, with approximately 14% observed a single time. Germline V CDR1 and CDR2: MDHEN, SYDVKM. V shed 6 bases and J 6 bases; nucleotides not matched to a gene: 12. This CDR3 region has 15 residues. Only a few counts were recorded for this clone. The gene calls are TRBV28 and TRBJ2-7, with 9 bases fitting TRBD1. This receptor was obtained from a woman between 40 and 50 years old in good health. Material: naive CD4+ T cells from blood. For the CDR3, the DNA is TGTGCCAGCAGCCCAGGGACAGGGTTAGTTGGCGAGCAGTACTTC. Translated, it gives CASSPGTGLVGEQYF.